This TCR beta chain was recovered during a study of T cell responses to AZD1222 COVID-19 vaccine. Study at large: The analysis combined second doses at about 4 or about 12 weeks.

Points from the study as a whole: Two AZD1222 doses significantly raised spike-specific TCR breadth and depth over controls. Seropositivity was recorded at baseline in only a handful of AZD1222 recipients. CD4 TCRs linked to vaccination spanned spike, dominating at 160-218 and 743-854.

The data were produced by immunoSEQ multiplex PCR, yet TCRdb's version contains in-frame clones alone and is incomplete. The table lists some 120,000 clones, roughly 87% of them singletons. This CDR3 contains 15 residues. Germline CDR1 reads SGDLS; CDR2 reads YYNGEE. The ends were cut back, 0 bases at V and 5 bases at J, with 11 bases in the middle. With regard to this clone: Antigen: not known.

This TCR came from an adult in good health. The chain is built from TRBV9 and TRBJ1-4, with D unclear. This sample comprised peripheral blood, obtained on day 0 of AZD1222 vaccination. This chain's CDR3 is CASSVDGRWNEKLFF. The CDR3 DNA is TGTGCCAGCAGCGTAGACGGGAGGTGGAATGAAAAACTGTTTTTT.